This T cell receptor beta chain was identified during a study of blood T cell repertoires in COVID-19. Across the whole study: From T cells, B-cell-depleted T cells, or PBMCs came the material, which was cDNA or gDNA.

Followed longitudinally, the Seattle patients had been enrolled during active infection. In the source study's methods: Reference gene primer amplification in the assay estimated nucleated cell counts. Sequencing was performed with immunoSEQ multiplex PCR; in TCRdb, only in-frame clones are kept and a portion is missing. That table gives V, J and clone size, and the DNA gave D and trimming. Of some 220,000 clones in the sample, 75% to 85% were seen once. This CDR3 is 14 amino acids long. V was trimmed by 4 bases and J by 0 bases, leaving 11 bases between them. Per the germline V gene, CDR1 is SQVTM and CDR2 is ANQGSEA.

This chain joins TRBV29-1 and TRBJ2-3; possibly TRBD1 for D (6 bases). The receptor comes from a woman in her 70s with COVID-19, enrolled during active disease. The sample was peripheral blood. The CDR3 DNA follows: TGCAGCGTTGCCCCGGACAGTAGCACAGATACGCAGTATTTT. Protein product: CSVAPDSSTDTQYF.